These 30 T cell receptor beta chains came from one sample sequenced in a study of PD-1 blockade in classical Hodgkin lymphoma. Assay: immunoSEQ multiplex PCR; the TCRdb copy retains only in-frame clones and omits some. The table records over 20,000 clones, around 87% of them present only once. Time point defined: newly diagnosed, previously untreated cHL patient sample. Isolation of CD8+ T cells from thawed PBMCs used magnetic negative selection. The specimen was CD8+ T cells from blood. The receptors shown here come from a human donor with classical Hodgkin lymphoma.

The chain combines TRBV15 with TRBJ2-1; 8 bases align to TRBD2. Looked up from germline, CDR1 is LNHNV and CDR2 is YYDKDF (reference sequence). CDR3 size: 15 residues. J lost 4 bases, V lost 3 bases, and 5 bases had no gene match. The CDR3 nucleotides are TGTGCCACCAGCAGCACCCGGGGGGGATACAATGAGCAGTTCTTC. This translates into CATSSTRGGYNEQFF.

V usage is TRBV29-1 and J usage is TRBJ2-7; D unclear. Deletions cut 3 bases from V and 6 bases from J, with 9 bases between. The CDR3 length is 11 residues. Germline V gives CDR1 SQVTM, CDR2 ANQGSEA. The CDR3 DNA reads TGCAGCGTTGATTCTCCTGGCGAGCAGTACTTC. This encodes CSVDSPGEQYF.

The gene calls are TRBV6-6 and TRBJ1-1; perhaps TRBD1 as D (6 bases). This CDR3 contains 14 residues. V was pared by 0 bases and J by 3 bases, with 8 bases between. Germline assignment: CDR1 MNHNY and CDR2 SVGAGI (reference sequence). This CDR3 is CASSYSGQHTEAFF. The CDR3 DNA reads as TGTGCCAGCAGTTACTCAGGACAGCACACTGAAGCTTTCTTT.

The chain uses TRBV7-9 and TRBJ1-1, with a weak D call TRBD1 (5 bases). V lost 3 bases and J 3 bases, leaving 14 bases between the germline ends. Germline V lookup: CDR1 SEHNR, CDR2 FQNEAQ (reference sequence). The CDR3 loop spans 15 amino acids. CDR3 protein: CASSFFHRLDTEAFF. DNA for the CDR3: TGTGCCAGCAGCTTCTTCCACAGGCTGGACACTGAAGCTTTCTTT.

The V and J genes are TRBV19 and TRBJ2-7, with TRBD1 as a possible D gene (6 bases). This CDR3 has 16 residues. Trimming pared 5 bases from V and 2 bases from J, leaving 19 bases between. Germline values: CDR1 LNHDA, CDR2 SQIVND (reference sequence). The CDR3 here is CASSPLMTGPTYEQYF. Here the CDR3 DNA reads TGTGCCAGTAGTCCTCTAATGACAGGACCCACCTACGAGCAGTACTTC.

The rearrangement uses TRBV6-5 and TRBJ1-1, with D unresolved. The V end was cut by 6 bases, the J end by 11 bases, with 13 bases between. Per the germline V gene, CDR1 is MNHEY and CDR2 is SVGAGI. The CDR3 extends over 11 amino acids. CDR3 in DNA: TGTGCCAGCAGCTACCTAGGAGACGCTTTCTTT. Translating gives CASSYLGDAFF.

The rearrangement uses TRBV2 and TRBJ1-2, with D uncertain. This CDR3 region has 12 residues. Germline lookup yields CDR1 SNHLY and CDR2 FYNNEI. Trimming removed 6 bases at V and 4 bases at J, with 9 bases between. The CDR3 loop reads CASRGNSYGYTF. DNA for the CDR3: TGTGCCAGCAGGGGTAACAGCTATGGCTACACCTTC.

The rearrangement joins TRBV5-1 to TRBJ2-2; 10 nucleotides line up with TRBD1. The CDR3 runs to 17 residues. CDR1 and CDR2 from the germline V gene are SGHRS and YFSETQ. The trim removed 4 bases at V and 3 bases at J, leaving 9 bases unmatched. The CDR3 DNA reads TGCGCCAGCAGCGCGACAGGGGGCTACTTAGACACCGGGGAGCTGTTTTTT. Its translation is CASSATGGYLDTGELFF.

The rearrangement joins TRBV27 to TRBJ1-2; D is uncertain. CDR1 and CDR2 from the germline V gene are MNHEY and SMNVEV (reference sequence). The CDR3 totals 13 residues. With 3 bases removed from V and 4 bases from J, the gap between germline ends came to 9 bases. CDR3 nucleotides: TGTGCCAGCAGTTTCGGAGGCCTCTATGGCTACACCTTC. It specifies CASSFGGLYGYTF.

The chain employs TRBV14 and TRBJ2-4, with a weak D call TRBD1 (5 bases). Germline V gives CDR1 SGHDN, CDR2 FVKESK. CDR3 length equals 15 residues. V lost 1 base and J lost 9, with 16 bases in between. In DNA, the CDR3 is TGTGCCAGCAGCCAAGCCCCCAACCAGGGTACCATTCAGTACTTC. This codes for CASSQAPNQGTIQYF.

This chain connects TRBV14 to TRBJ2-2, with 8 bases identical to TRBD1. The J segment lost 1 base and the V segment lost 1 base, leaving 2 bases of the junction unmatched. Germline V gene sequence: CDR1 SGHDN, CDR2 FVKESK. This CDR3 comprises 16 residues. DNA for the CDR3: TGTGCCAGCAGCCAAGGACAGGGGAGGAACACCGGGGAGCTGTTTTTT. Its translation is CASSQGQGRNTGELFF.

This clone was seen only a few times. The chain links TRBV19 to TRBJ1-5; D is uncertain. Between the trimmed V and J ends, which lost 10 bases and 6 bases, there was a span of 13 bases. The CDR3 loop spans 12 amino acids. Germline CDR1 reads LNHDA; CDR2 reads SQIVND (reference sequence). CDR3 bases: TGTGCCACTCGGGCCCGAAGTCAGCCCCAGCATTTT. Translated: CATRARSQPQHF.

The chain carries TRBV29-1 and TRBJ1-2, with D possibly being TRBD1 (5 bases). The V and J ends lost 3 bases and 2 bases respectively, with 10 bases between them. There are 13 residues in the CDR3. Germline V gene lookup returns CDR1 SQVTM and CDR2 ANQGSEA. CDR3 in DNA: TGCAGCGTTGAGTTTGCAGGGAACTATGGCTACACCTTC. It yields the protein CSVEFAGNYGYTF.

V and J are TRBV7-9 and TRBJ1-1; maybe TRBD1 (6 bases). The CDR3 is made up of 15 amino acids. Trimming pared 4 bases from V and 1 base from J, leaving 13 bases between. In germline, CDR1 is SEHNR, CDR2 FQNEAQ (reference sequence). CDR3 sequence (DNA): TGTGCCAGCAGCTATTCAGGGACAAAGAACACTGAAGCTTTCTTT. It is translated as CASSYSGTKNTEAFF.

The chain combines TRBV12-5 with TRBJ1-1, with 9 bases fitting TRBD1. The CDR3 covers 15 residues. Germline loops: CDR1 LGHNT, CDR2 FRNRAP. The V segment lost 1 base and the J segment 5 bases; nucleotides outside the gene matches: 5. In DNA, the CDR3 is TGTGCTAGTGGTTTGGGGACAGGGGTGAGGACTGAAGCTTTCTTT. Translated: CASGLGTGVRTEAFF.

The gene calls are TRBV29-1 and TRBJ1-2, with a possible D match to TRBD1 (5 bases). Germline CDR1 is SQVTM and CDR2 is ANQGSEA. This CDR3 is 13 amino acids long. V was pared by 0 bases and J by 1 base, with 6 bases between. This CDR3 is CSVEEGRNYGYTF. The CDR3 DNA reads as TGCAGCGTTGAAGAGGGGCGTAACTATGGCTACACCTTC.

This clone was counted once. The chain employs TRBV7-9 and TRBJ1-1; 7 bases line up with TRBD1. Per germline, CDR1 SEHNR and CDR2 FQNEAQ (reference sequence). The CDR3 is made up of 17 amino acids. Trimming at V came to 0 bases and at J to 4 bases, leaving 11 bases not matched to a gene. CDR3: CASSLAGGRQGGTEAFF. CDR3 bases: TGTGCCAGCAGCTTAGCGGGGGGCAGACAGGGTGGCACTGAAGCTTTCTTT.

The V and J genes are TRBV27 and TRBJ2-7, with 7 bases that match TRBD2. V gave up 2 bases and J gave up 0 bases; unmatched junction bases: 1. The CDR3 is 14 amino acids. Germline-derived CDR1 and CDR2 are MNHEY and SMNVEV (reference sequence). DNA for the CDR3: TGTGCCAGCAGTTTAAAGCGGGGCTCCTACGAGCAGTACTTC. Protein product: CASSLKRGSYEQYF.

J is TRBJ2-7 and V is TRBV5-1; 9 nucleotides align to TRBD2. V trimming: 0 bases; J trimming: 6 bases; junction bases outside the gene matches: 7. This CDR3 comprises 15 residues. Germline V lookup: CDR1 SGHRS, CDR2 YFSETQ. CDR3 in amino acids: CASSLGGGGLGEQYF. The CDR3 nucleotides are TGCGCCAGCAGCTTGGGCGGGGGGGGACTTGGCGAGCAGTACTTC.

In this sample, this clone turned up a few times. This CDR3 reads CASSSTPGDEQYF. The DNA of the CDR3 is TGTGCCAGCAGCTCTACCCCCGGGGACGAGCAGTACTTC. This sequence joins TRBV11-2 and TRBJ2-7; TRBD2 might be the D (5 bases). This CDR3 is 13 amino acids long. V was clipped by 4 bases and J by 5 bases, with 12 bases between them. Per the germline V gene, CDR1 is SGHAT and CDR2 is FQNNGV.

The chain joins TRBV7-9 to TRBJ2-7; D possibly corresponds to TRBD1 (5 bases). The CDR3 is 14 amino acids. From germline, CDR1 is SEHNR and CDR2 FQNEAQ (reference sequence). V was pared by 4 bases and J by 0 bases, with 10 bases between. The CDR3 loop is CASSSTVSSYEQYF. The DNA for the CDR3 is TGTGCCAGCAGCTCGACAGTGAGCTCCTACGAGCAGTACTTC. The full variable domain, its missing parts supplied by reference TRBV7-9 and TRBJ2-7, is DTGVSQNPRHKITKRGQNVTFRCDPISEHNRLYWYRQTLGQGPEFLTYFQNEAQLEKSRLLSDRFSAERPKGSFSTLEIQRTEQGDSAMYLCASSSTVSSYEQYFGPGTRLTVT.

This chain connects TRBV5-1 to TRBJ1-5, with D unresolved. The CDR3 sequence is 14 residues long. Per germline, CDR1 SGHRS and CDR2 YFSETQ. Trimming stripped 4 bases from V and 3 bases from J, with 11 bases between. CDR3 region: CASSPTSYNQPQHF. The DNA for the CDR3 is TGCGCCAGCAGCCCTACATCGTACAATCAGCCCCAGCATTTT.

The CDR3 is CASSAGTDRGTQYF. CDR3 DNA: TGTGCCAGCAGCGCCGGAACGGACAGGGGCACCCAGTACTTC. The chain recombines TRBV11-3 with TRBJ2-5; 9 nucleotides match TRBD1. V gave up 5 bases and J gave up 8 bases; unmatched junction bases: 9. The CDR3 totals 14 residues. The germline CDR1 and CDR2 sequences are SGHNT and YENEEA.

V and J are TRBV18 and TRBJ2-3; 10 nucleotides match TRBD1. V trimming: 5 bases; J trimming: 2 bases; junction bases outside the gene matches: 13. The CDR3 covers 18 residues. The V gene's germline CDR1 is KGHSH and CDR2 LQKENI. Here the CDR3 reads CASSEGVTGGAFTDTQYF. The DNA for the CDR3 is TGTGCCAGCTCAGAGGGGGTGACAGGGGGCGCCTTCACAGATACGCAGTATTTT.

This clone turned up a few times. V gene TRBV14 combines with J gene TRBJ1-2; no firm D call. The CDR3 consists of 13 residues. Germline V gene sequence: CDR1 SGHDN, CDR2 FVKESK. Trimming removed 1 base from V and 1 base from J, with 4 bases in between. CDR3: CASSQGINYGYTF. In DNA form, the CDR3 reads TGTGCCAGCAGCCAAGGGATTAACTATGGCTACACCTTC.

The rearrangement links TRBV5-6 to TRBJ1-2, with 8 positions matching TRBD1. V trimming: 3 bases; J trimming: 4 bases; junction bases outside the gene matches: 2. The CDR3 covers 13 residues. CDR1 is SGHDT, CDR2 YYEEEE, per germline. CDR3 sequence: CASSWTGPYGYTF. CDR3 in DNA: TGTGCCAGCAGCTGGACAGGGCCCTATGGCTACACCTTC. The full variable domain, in which reference TRBV5-6 and TRBJ1-2 provide the parts outside the CDR3, is DAGVTQSPTHLIKTRGQQVTLRCSPKSGHDTVSWYQQALGQGPQFIFQYYEEEERQRGNFPDRFSGHQFPNYSSELNVNALLLGDSALYLCASSWTGPYGYTFGSGTRLTVV.

V and J are TRBV7-9 and TRBJ2-2, with D possibly being TRBD1 or TRBD2 (5 bases each). V dropped 0 bases and J dropped 5 bases, with 7 bases sitting between them. Germline-derived CDR1 and CDR2 are SEHNR and FQNEAQ (reference sequence). This CDR3 spans 14 amino acids. Written as DNA, the CDR3 is TGTGCCAGCAGCTTAGCGGGGGTAACCGGGGAGCTGTTTTTT. This sequence encodes CASSLAGVTGELFF.

The chain carries TRBV19 and TRBJ2-3, with 8 bases matching TRBD2. Germline assignment: CDR1 LNHDA and CDR2 SQIVND (reference sequence). The CDR3 runs 17 residues. The J segment lost 2 bases and the V segment lost 5 bases, leaving 12 bases of the junction unmatched. CDR3 region: CASSDEERELDTDTQYF. CDR3 coding DNA: TGTGCCAGTAGTGACGAAGAGCGGGAGTTGGACACAGATACGCAGTATTTT.

V gene TRBV10-2 combines with J gene TRBJ2-7; D not resolved. CDR3 length: 15 amino acids. Trimming took 4 bases from V and 2 from J, leaving 15 bases between them. Germline CDR1 reads WSHSY; CDR2 reads SAAADI. CDR3 DNA sequence: TGCGCCAGCAGTGCGCCGGGTCTATCAGCCTACGAGCAGTACTTC. This codes for CASSAPGLSAYEQYF.

V usage is TRBV7-2 and J usage is TRBJ1-3, with TRBD1 identical over 10 bases. The CDR3 contains 15 residues. J was trimmed by 2 bases and V by 5 bases; bases with no gene match: 3. Germline V gene lookup returns CDR1 SGHTA and CDR2 FQGNSA. The DNA of the CDR3 is TGTGCCAGCAGCCAGACAGGGGGCGCTGGAAACACCATATATTTT. This sequence encodes CASSQTGGAGNTIYF.